This TCR beta chain was found in a study of T cells in tumors after PD-1 blockade. The overall study: Some patients also took daily vismodegib 150 mg during anti-PD-1 treatment.

Using immunoSEQ multiplex PCR, the repertoire was profiled, and TCRdb retains in-frame clones only, with some absent. The sample includes 60,000 or so clones, about four fifths of them seen just once. Losses at the gene ends were 0 bases for V and 7 bases for J; bases not matched to a gene: 11. The CDR3 runs 17 residues. Germline values: CDR1 MGHRA, CDR2 YSYEKL. The clonotype comes from a human donor with basal cell carcinoma. The chain recombines TRBV4-1 with TRBJ2-1, with 8 nucleotides matching TRBD1. The source material was PBMCs, sampled before anti-PD-1 treatment. The CDR3: CASSQDGRNRGWNEQFF. The CDR3 coding sequence is TGCGCCAGCAGCCAAGATGGGCGGAACAGGGGGTGGAATGAGCAGTTCTTC.